This T cell receptor beta chain was identified in a study of CD8+CD57+ T cells in acquired aplastic anemia. Whole-study findings and limits: Patients and controls had in common fewer than 30 CD8+ CDR3 sequences.

This clonotype was counted ten times or more. Its antigen is currently unknown. Profiling of TCR beta VDJ combinations and CDR3 sequences used genomic DNA as template. TCRdb redid the calling of the reads with MiXCR, one entry per CDR3 protein. This table holds 150,000 or so distinct CDR3 sequences, less than 60% found once. Trimming took 7 bases from V and 7 from J, leaving 16 bases between them. The CDR3 is 13 residues long. For sequencing, patients were chosen who had shown expansion of CD8+CD57+ cells by flow cytometry. Every patient presented with severe acquired aplastic anemia. The specimen was sorted CD4+, CD8+, or CD8+CD57+ T cells (not recorded which) from PBMCs. The receptor comes from a human donor with aplastic anemia. This sequence joins TRBV12-3 or TRBV12-4 and TRBJ2-5; D is unresolved. CDR3 sequence: CASIQTLDGTQYF. The CDR3 DNA is TGTGCCAGCATCCAAACATTGGACGGGACCCAGTACTTC.